This T cell receptor beta chain was retrieved from a study of molecular identifiers for immune sequencing clone quantification. Study-level results: Among effectors, clones above 20 RNA copies held over 97% of molecules; among naive cells, under 1%. Spiked Jurkat TCR RNA equivalent to one cell reportedly surfaced among some 1 million naive cells.

Libraries of naive CD8 T cells were made from roughly 20,000 to 1,000,000 sorted cells. They used 10%, 30% or 50% RNA. The CDR3 totals 16 residues. V shed 2 bases and J shed 0 bases, with 11 bases lying between them. From germline, CDR1 is MGHRA and CDR2 YSYEKL. MiXCR was run by TCRdb on the PCR reads, yielding one entry per CDR3 protein. The sample lists more than 450,000 distinct CDR3 sequences; less than 30% were seen once. About this clonotype: The antigen is not known.

This TCR was sampled from a human donor in good health. Some libraries in this study had Jurkat cell RNA spiked in. This chain joins TRBV4-1 and TRBJ2-4, with D uncertain. Material: naive CD8+ T cells from blood, with Jurkat cell RNA spiked in. Subset of the sample: FACS-sorted CD8+CD4-CCR7+CD45RA+ naive T cells. The CDR3 bases are TGCGCCAGCAGCCAACCTGGGGTTAGAGCCAAAAACATTCAGTACTTC. Amino acid sequence: CASSQPGVRAKNIQYF.